This T cell receptor beta chain was sequenced in a study of PD-1 blockade in classical Hodgkin lymphoma. Study context: The nivolumab dose that patients received was 3 mg/kg, given intravenously every 2 weeks. General observations from the study: Patients with an early start, nivolumab under 1 year after ASCT, were excluded. Diversity in CD4+ TCRs, unlike that measured in CD8+ TCRs, had risen significantly by C4D1. Reports indicated that newly diagnosed patients had lower baseline TCR diversity than healthy donors did.

Remarks on this clone: What it binds is not known.

Sequencing used immunoSEQ multiplex PCR; TCRdb keeps in-frame clones, though not all of them. The sample carries about 43,000 clones, roughly three quarters recorded once. There was relapse after autologous stem cell transplantation in every patient, and there was variation in brentuximab vedotin exposure. This CDR3 has 16 residues. V dropped 1 base and J dropped 4 bases, with 15 bases sitting between them. Germline lookup yields CDR1 SGHDT and CDR2 YYEEEE. Sequencing was performed on peripheral blood mononuclear cells (PBMCs), taken before the second cycle of nivolumab. The origin of this receptor is a human donor with classical Hodgkin lymphoma. V is TRBV5-6 and J is TRBJ1-5; D uncertain. The CDR3 loop reads CASSLFSSGPNQPQHF. As DNA, the CDR3 is TGTGCCAGCAGCTTGTTTTCATCTGGCCCAAATCAGCCCCAGCATTTT.